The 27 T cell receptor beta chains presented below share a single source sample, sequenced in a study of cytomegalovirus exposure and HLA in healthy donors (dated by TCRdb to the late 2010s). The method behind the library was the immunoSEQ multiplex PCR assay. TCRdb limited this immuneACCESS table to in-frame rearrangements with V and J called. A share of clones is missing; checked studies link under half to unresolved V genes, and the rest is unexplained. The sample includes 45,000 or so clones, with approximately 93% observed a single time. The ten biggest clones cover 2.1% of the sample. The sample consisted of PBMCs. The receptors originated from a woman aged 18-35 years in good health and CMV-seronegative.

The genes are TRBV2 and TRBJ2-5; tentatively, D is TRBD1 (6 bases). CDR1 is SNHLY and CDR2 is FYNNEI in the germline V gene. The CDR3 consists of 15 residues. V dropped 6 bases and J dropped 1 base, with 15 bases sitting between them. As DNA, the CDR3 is TGTGCCAGCAGACGTTTCAGGGGAACCCAAGAGACCCAGTACTTC. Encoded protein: CASRRFRGTQETQYF. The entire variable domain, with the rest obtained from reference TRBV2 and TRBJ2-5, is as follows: EPEVTQTPSHQVTQMGQEVILRCVPISNHLYFYWYRQILGQKVEFLVSFYNNEISEKSEIFDDQFSVERPDGSNFTLKIRSTKLEDSAMYFCASRRFRGTQETQYFGPGTRLLVL.

DNA of the CDR3: TGTGCCAGCAGCGTAGGGGACGGGAGCTCCTACGAGCAGTACTTC. It translates to CASSVGDGSSYEQYF. The chain has TRBV9 and TRBJ2-7; perhaps TRBD2 as D (6 bases). V gave up 0 bases and J gave up 0 bases, with 10 bases separating them. This CDR3 contains 15 residues. The germline gives CDR1 SGDLS, CDR2 YYNGEE.

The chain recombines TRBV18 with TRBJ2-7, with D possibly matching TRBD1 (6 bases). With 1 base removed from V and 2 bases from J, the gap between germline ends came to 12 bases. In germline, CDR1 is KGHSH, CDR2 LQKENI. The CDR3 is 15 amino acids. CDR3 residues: CASSPLKGGAYEQYF. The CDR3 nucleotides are TGTGCCAGCTCACCACTGAAAGGGGGTGCCTACGAGCAGTACTTC.

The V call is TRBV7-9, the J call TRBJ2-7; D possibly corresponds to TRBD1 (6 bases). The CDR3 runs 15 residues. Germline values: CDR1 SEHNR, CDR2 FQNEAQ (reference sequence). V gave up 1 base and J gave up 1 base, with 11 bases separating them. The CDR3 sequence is CASSLEEGQSYEQYF. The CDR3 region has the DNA TGTGCCAGCAGCTTAGAGGAAGGACAGTCCTACGAGCAGTACTTC.

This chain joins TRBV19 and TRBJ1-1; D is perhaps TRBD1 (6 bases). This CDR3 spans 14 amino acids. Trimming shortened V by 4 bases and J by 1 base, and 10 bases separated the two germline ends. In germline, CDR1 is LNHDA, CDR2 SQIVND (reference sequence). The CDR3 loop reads CASSTGERNTEAFF. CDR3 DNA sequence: TGTGCCAGTAGTACAGGGGAGCGGAACACTGAAGCTTTCTTT.

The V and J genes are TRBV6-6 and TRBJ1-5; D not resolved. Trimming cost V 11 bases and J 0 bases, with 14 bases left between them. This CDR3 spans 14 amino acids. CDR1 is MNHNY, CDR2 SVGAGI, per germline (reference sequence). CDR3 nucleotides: TGTGCCTCTCGAGGCGATTATAGCAATCAGCCCCAGCATTTT. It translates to CASRGDYSNQPQHF.

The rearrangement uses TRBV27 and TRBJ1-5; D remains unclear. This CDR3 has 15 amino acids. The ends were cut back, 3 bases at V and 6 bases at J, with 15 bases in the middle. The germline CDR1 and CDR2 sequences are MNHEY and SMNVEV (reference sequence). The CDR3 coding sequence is TGTGCCAGCAGTTTGCGGACTCCTATAGGTCAGCCCCAGCATTTT. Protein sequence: CASSLRTPIGQPQHF.

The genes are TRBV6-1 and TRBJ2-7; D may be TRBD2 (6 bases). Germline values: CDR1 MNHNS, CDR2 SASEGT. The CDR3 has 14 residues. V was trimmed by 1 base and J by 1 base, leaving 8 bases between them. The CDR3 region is CASSEGEESYEQYF. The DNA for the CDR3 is TGTGCCAGCAGTGAAGGGGAGGAATCCTACGAGCAGTACTTC.

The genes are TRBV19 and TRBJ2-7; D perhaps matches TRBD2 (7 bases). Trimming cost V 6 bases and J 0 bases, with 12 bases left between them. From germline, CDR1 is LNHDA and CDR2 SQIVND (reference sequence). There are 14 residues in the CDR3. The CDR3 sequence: CASSRGDISYEQYF. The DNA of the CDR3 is TGTGCCAGTAGCCGGGGGGACATCTCCTACGAGCAGTACTTC.

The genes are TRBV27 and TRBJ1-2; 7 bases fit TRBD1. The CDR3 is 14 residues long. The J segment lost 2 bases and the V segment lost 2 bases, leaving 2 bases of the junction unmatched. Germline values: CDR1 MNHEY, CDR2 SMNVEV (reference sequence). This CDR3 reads CASSLTTGNYGYTF. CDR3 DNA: TGTGCCAGCAGTTTAACGACAGGGAACTATGGCTACACCTTC.

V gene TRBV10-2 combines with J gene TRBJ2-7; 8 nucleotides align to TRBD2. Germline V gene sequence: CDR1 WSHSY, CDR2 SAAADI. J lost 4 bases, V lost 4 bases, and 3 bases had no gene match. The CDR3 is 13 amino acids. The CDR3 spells CASSGSGGYEQYF. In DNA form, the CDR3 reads TGCGCCAGCAGTGGGAGCGGGGGTTACGAGCAGTACTTC.

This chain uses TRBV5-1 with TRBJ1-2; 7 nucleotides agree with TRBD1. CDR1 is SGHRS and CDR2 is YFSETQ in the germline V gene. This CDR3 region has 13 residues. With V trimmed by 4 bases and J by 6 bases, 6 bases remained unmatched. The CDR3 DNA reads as TGCGCCAGCAGCCCCGACAGGGTGGATGGCTACACCTTC. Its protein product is CASSPDRVDGYTF.

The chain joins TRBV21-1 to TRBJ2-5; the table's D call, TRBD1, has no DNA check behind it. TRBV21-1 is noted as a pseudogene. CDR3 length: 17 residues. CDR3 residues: CASSKFSRGQGRETQYF. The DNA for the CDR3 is TGTGCCAGCAGCAAGTTTAGTAGAGGACAGGGGAGAGAGACCCAGTACTTC.

CDR3 in amino acids: CASSLRGGETQYF. The CDR3 DNA is TGTGCCAGCAGCCTGAGGGGGGGAGAGACCCAGTACTTC. The chain employs TRBV6-5 and TRBJ2-5; D is perhaps TRBD2 (7 bases). There are 13 residues in the CDR3. Germline CDR1 reads MNHEY; CDR2 reads SVGAGI. V dropped 6 bases and J dropped 4 bases, with 12 bases sitting between them.

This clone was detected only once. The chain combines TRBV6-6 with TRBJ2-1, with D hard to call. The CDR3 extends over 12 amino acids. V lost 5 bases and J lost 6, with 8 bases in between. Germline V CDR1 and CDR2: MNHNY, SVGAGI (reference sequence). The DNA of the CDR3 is TGTGCCAGCAGTAACGAGAGCAATGAGCAGTTCTTC. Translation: CASSNESNEQFF.

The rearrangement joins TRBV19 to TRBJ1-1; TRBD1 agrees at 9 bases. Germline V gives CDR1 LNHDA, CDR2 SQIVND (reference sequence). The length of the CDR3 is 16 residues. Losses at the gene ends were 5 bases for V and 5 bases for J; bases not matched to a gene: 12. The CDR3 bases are TGTGCCAGTAGTGCCCCTTCTCGGGACAGGGCTACTGAAGCTTTCTTT. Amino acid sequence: CASSAPSRDRATEAFF.

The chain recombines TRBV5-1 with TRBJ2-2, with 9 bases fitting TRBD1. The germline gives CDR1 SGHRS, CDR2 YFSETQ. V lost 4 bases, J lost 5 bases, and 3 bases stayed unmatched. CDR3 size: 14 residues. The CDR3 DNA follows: TGCGCCAGCAGCGAGGGACAGGGTACCGGGGAGCTGTTTTTT. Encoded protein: CASSEGQGTGELFF.

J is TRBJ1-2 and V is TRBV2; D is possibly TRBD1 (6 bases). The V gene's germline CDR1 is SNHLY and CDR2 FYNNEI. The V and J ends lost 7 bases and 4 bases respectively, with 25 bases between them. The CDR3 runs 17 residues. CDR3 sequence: CASIRSLIQGRGYGYTF. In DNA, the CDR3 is TGTGCCAGCATTCGCTCCTTAATACAGGGTCGCGGCTATGGCTACACCTTC.

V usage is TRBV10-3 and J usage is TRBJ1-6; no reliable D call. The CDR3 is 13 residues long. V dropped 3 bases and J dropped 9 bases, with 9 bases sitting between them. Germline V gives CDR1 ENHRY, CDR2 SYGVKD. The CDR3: CAISELGGSPLHF. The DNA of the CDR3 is TGTGCCATCAGTGAATTGGGAGGTTCACCCCTCCACTTT.

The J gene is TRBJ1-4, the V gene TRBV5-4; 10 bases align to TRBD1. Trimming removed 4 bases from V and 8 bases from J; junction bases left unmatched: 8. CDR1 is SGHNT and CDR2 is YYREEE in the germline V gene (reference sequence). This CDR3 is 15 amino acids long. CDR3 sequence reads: CASSVWTGGSEKLFF. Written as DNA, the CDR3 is TGTGCCAGCAGCGTCTGGACAGGGGGTAGCGAAAAACTGTTTTTT.

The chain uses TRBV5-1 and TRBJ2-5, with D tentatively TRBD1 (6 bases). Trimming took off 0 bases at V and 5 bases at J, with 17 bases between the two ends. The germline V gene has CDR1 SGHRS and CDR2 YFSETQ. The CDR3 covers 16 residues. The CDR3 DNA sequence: TGCGCCAGCAGCTTGGATGGGACACCGCCCTGGGAGACCCAGTACTTC. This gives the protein CASSLDGTPPWETQYF.

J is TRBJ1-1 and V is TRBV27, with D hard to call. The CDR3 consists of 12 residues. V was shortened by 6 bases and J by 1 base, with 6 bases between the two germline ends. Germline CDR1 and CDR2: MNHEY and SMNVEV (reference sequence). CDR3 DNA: TGTGCCAGCAGGAGGGCGAACACTGAAGCTTTCTTT. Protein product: CASRRANTEAFF.

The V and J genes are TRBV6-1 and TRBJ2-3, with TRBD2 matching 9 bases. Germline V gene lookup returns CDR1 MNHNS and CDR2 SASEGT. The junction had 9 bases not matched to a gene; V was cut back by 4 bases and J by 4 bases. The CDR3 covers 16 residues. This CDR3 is CASSGPSAGGPDTQYF. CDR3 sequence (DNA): TGTGCCAGCAGTGGACCTTCTGCGGGGGGGCCAGATACGCAGTATTTT.

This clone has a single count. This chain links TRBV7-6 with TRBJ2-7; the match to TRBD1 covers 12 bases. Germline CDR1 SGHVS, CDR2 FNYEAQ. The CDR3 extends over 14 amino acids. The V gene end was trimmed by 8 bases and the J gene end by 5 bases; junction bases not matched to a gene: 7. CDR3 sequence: CASGDRGRMDEQYF. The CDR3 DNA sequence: TGTGCCAGCGGGGACAGGGGGCGTATGGACGAGCAGTACTTC.

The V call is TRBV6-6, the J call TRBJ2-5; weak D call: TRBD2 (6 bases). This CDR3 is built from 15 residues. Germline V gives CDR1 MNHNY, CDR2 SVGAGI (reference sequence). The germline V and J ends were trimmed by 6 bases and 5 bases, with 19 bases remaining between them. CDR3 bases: TGTGCCAGCAGCTCTGGGGACTCTCTGCGGGAGACCCAGTACTTC. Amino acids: CASSSGDSLRETQYF.

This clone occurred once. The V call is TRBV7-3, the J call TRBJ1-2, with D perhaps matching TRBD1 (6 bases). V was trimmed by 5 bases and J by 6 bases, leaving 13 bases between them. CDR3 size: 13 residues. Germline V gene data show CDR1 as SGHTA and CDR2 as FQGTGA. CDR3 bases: TGTGCCAGCAGCCTAAATGCAGGGGATGGCTACACCTTC. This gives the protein CASSLNAGDGYTF.

The DNA of the CDR3 is TGTGCCAGTAGTATGCAGGGAGGCACTGAAGCTTTCTTT. Its protein is CASSMQGGTEAFF. This sequence joins TRBV19 and TRBJ1-1; D may be TRBD1 (5 bases). Germline V gene lookup returns CDR1 LNHDA and CDR2 SQIVND (reference sequence). The CDR3 spans 13 residues. V lost 3 bases to trimming and J lost 4 bases, with 9 bases between them.